This TCR beta chain was identified in a study of T cell repertoires in cytomegalovirus infection. Turning to the study itself: Matching HLA type and CMV infection were both indicated by public TCR beta signatures.

V shed 2 bases, J shed 2 bases, and the junction held 8 bases outside the gene matches. Germline V gene lookup returns CDR1 MNHEY and CDR2 SMNVEV (reference sequence). This CDR3 has 17 amino acids. MiXCR, run by TCRdb on the reads, gives a single entry per CDR3 protein. Of 550,000 to 850,000 distinct CDR3 sequences listed, approximately 33% are singletons. This clonotype showed up just once. The antigen is undetermined. Here the sequenced sample was cultured PBMCs, taken from culture after CMV antigen stimulation. The receptor's source is a human donor in good health (CMV status not recorded). Some clones in this sample may be carry-over from other donors' samples. The J gene is TRBJ2-3, the V gene TRBV27; 9 positions match TRBD1. The CDR3 DNA sequence: TGTGCCAGCAGTTTAAAAAACAGGGGGCGTATCACAGATACGCAGTATTTT. This codes for CASSLKNRGRITDTQYF.